This TCR beta chain was documented in a study of T cells in Graves' hyperthyroidism and ophthalmopathy. TCR beta CDR3 regions were amplified from RNA transcripts. Initially, a first-round RT-PCR of the TCR CDR3 employed the HTBI primer set. TCRdb ran MiXCR on the multiplex PCR reads and lists one entry per CDR3 protein. The sample lists about 400,000 distinct CDR3 sequences; more than 13% were seen once. The CDR3 covers 17 residues. CDR1 is LGHDT and CDR2 is YNNKEL in the germline V gene (reference sequence). After removal of 1 base from V and 3 bases from J, the junction contained 5 bases not matched to a gene. Ten or more counts support this clonotype.

The chain combines TRBV3-1 with TRBJ2-7; TRBD2 matches 14 bases. Sequencing input: blood. This TCR came from a woman aged 25 to 39 with Graves' hyperthyroidism. The chain's CDR3 is CASSQGGTSGSLYEQYF. The DNA for the CDR3 is TGTGCCAGCAGCCAAGGTGGGACTAGCGGGAGTCTCTACGAGCAGTACTTC.